The T cell receptor (beta chain) under discussion was sequenced for a study of blood T cell repertoires in COVID-19. Across the study: The United States, Italy and Spain provided the acute and convalescent COVID-19 samples. In each case, the material was cDNA or gDNA derived from T cells, B-cell-depleted T cells, or PBMCs.

Per the authors' pipeline: Quantification of nucleated cells was approximated via reference gene primer amplification. TCRdb's copy holds only in-frame clones and misses some; the assay was immunoSEQ multiplex PCR. That table supplies the V and J calls and clone size; D and trimming were determined from the DNA. Of 100,000 to 150,000 clones listed, roughly nine tenths are singletons. Trimming left V 1 base short and J 6 bases short, with 13 bases between. CDR3 length: 15 residues. CDR1 MDHEN and CDR2 SYDVKM come from the germline V gene. This clonotype was obtained from a man aged 65 to 85 with active or convalescent COVID-19. Sequenced: peripheral blood. The chain couples TRBV28 to TRBJ2-1; possible D gene TRBD2, 6 bases. The CDR3 loop reads CASSLSARRGNEQFF. In nucleotides, the CDR3 is TGTGCCAGCAGTTTATCGGCTAGGAGGGGCAATGAGCAGTTCTTC.